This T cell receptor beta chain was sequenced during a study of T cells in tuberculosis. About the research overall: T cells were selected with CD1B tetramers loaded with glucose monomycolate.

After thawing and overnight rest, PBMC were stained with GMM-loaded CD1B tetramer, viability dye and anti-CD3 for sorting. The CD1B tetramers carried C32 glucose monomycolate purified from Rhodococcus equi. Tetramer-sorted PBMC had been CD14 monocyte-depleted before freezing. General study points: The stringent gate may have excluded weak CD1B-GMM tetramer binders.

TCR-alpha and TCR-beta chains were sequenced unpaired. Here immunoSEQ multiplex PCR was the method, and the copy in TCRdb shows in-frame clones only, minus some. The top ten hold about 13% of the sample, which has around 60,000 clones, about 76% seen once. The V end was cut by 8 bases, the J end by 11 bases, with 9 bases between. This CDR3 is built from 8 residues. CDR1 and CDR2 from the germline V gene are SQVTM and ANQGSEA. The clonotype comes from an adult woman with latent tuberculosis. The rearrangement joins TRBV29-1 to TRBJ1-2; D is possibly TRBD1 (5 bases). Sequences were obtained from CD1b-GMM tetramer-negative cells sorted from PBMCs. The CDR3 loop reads CSSGAYTF. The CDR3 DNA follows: TGCAGCTCTGGGGCTTACACCTTC.